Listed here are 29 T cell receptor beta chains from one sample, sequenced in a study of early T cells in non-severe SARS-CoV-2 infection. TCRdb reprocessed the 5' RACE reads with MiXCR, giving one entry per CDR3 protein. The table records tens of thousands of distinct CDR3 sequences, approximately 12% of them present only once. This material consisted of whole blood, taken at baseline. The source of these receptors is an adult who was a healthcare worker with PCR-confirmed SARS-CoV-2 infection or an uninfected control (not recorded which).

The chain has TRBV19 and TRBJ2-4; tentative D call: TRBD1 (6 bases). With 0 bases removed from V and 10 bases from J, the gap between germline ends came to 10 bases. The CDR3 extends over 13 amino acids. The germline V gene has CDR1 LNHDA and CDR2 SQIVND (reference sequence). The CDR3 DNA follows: TGTGCCAGTAGTATAGACGGTCAGGGGATTCAGTACTTC. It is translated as CASSIDGQGIQYF.

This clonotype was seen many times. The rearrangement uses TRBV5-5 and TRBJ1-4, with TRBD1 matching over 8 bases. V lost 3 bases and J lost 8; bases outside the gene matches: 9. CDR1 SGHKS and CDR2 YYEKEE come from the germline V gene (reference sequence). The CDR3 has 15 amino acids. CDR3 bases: TGTGCCAGCAGCTCGTACAGGGGGACGGGGGAAAAACTGTTTTTT. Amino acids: CASSSYRGTGEKLFF. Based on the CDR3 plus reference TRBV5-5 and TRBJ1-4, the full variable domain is DAGVTQSPTHLIKTRGQQVTLRCSPISGHKSVSWYQQVLGQGPQFIFQYYEKEERGRGNFPDRFSARQFPNYSSELNVNALLLGDSALYLCASSSYRGTGEKLFFGSGTQLSVL.

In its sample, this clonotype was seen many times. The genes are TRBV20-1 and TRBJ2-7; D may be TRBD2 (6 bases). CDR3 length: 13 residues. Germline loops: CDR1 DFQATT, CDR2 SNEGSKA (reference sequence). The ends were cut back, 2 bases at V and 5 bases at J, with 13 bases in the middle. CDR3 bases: TGCAGTGCTAGAAAGGCGGGATTGGACGAGCAGTACTTC. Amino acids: CSARKAGLDEQYF.

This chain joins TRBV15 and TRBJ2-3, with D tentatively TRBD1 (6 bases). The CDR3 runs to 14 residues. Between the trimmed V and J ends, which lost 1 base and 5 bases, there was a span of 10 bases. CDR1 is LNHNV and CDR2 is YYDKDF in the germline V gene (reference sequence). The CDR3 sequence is CATSRGAGEDTQYF. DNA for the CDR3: TGTGCCACCAGCAGAGGAGCAGGGGAAGATACGCAGTATTTT.

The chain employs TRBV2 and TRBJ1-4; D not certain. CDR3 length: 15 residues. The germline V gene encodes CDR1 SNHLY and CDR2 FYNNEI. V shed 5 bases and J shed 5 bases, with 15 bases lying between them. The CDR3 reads CASSPGRIQNEKLFF. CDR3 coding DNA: TGTGCCAGCAGTCCCGGACGGATCCAGAATGAAAAACTGTTTTTT.

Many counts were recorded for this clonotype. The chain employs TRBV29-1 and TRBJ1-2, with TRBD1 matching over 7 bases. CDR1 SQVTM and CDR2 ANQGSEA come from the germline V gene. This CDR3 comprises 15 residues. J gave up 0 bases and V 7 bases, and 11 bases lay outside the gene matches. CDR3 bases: TGCAGCGCCCGCGGGGGACAGCTAACTAACTATGGCTACACCTTC. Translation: CSARGGQLTNYGYTF.

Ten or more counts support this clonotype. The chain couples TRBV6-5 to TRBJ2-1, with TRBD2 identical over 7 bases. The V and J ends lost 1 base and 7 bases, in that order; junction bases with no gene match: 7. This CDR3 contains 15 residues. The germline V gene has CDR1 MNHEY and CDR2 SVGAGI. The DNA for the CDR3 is TGTGCCAGCAGTTACTGGGGGGAGGGTAGGAATGAGCAGTTCTTC. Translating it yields CASSYWGEGRNEQFF.

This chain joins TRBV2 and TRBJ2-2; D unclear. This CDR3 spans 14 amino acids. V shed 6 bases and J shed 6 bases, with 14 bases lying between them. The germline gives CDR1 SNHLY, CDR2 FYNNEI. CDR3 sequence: CASSLDRASGELFF. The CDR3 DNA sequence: TGTGCCAGCAGCCTGGATCGGGCATCCGGGGAGCTGTTTTTT.

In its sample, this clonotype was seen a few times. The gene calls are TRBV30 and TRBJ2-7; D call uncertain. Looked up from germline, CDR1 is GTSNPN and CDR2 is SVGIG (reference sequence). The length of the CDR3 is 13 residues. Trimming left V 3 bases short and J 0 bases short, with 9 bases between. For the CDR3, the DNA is TGTGCCTGGAGGCAGGAGATCTCCTACGAGCAGTACTTC. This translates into CAWRQEISYEQYF.

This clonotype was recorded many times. CDR3 region: CASSINRNSPLHF. The CDR3 DNA follows: TGTGCCAGTAGTATTAACAGGAATTCACCCCTCCACTTT. V is TRBV19 and J is TRBJ1-6, with TRBD1 as a possible D gene (5 bases). The V gene's germline CDR1 is LNHDA and CDR2 SQIVND (reference sequence). The CDR3 loop spans 13 amino acids. V was shortened by 3 bases and J by 7 bases, with 7 bases between the two germline ends. The whole variable domain, remainder taken from reference TRBV19 and TRBJ1-6, is DGGITQSPKYLFRKEGQNVTLSCEQNLNHDAMYWYRQDPGQGLRLIYYSQIVNDFQKGDIAEGYSVSREKKESFPLTVTSAQKNPTAFYLCASSINRNSPLHFGNGTRLTVT.

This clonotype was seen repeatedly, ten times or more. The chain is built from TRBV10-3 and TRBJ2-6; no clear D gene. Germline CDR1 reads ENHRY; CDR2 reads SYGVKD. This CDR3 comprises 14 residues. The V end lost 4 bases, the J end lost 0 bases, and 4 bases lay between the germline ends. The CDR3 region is CAISAVSGANVLTF. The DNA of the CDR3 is TGTGCCATCAGTGCGGTCTCTGGGGCCAACGTCCTGACTTTC.

CDR3 amino acids: CASSLWVQYQETQYF. The CDR3 coding sequence is TGTGCCAGCAGCTTATGGGTTCAGTACCAAGAGACCCAGTACTTC. The chain has TRBV7-2 and TRBJ2-5, with D unresolved. The CDR3 runs to 15 residues. Between the trimmed V and J ends, which lost 2 bases and 0 bases, there was a span of 10 bases. Germline lookup yields CDR1 SGHTA and CDR2 FQGNSA.

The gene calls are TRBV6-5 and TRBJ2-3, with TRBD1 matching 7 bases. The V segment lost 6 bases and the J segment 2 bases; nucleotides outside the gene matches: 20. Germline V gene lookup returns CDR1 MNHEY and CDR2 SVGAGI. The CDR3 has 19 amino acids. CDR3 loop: CASSTLQSGTGASTDTQYF. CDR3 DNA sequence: TGTGCCAGCAGCACCCTTCAATCCGGTACAGGGGCTTCCACAGATACGCAGTATTTT.

The CDR3 DNA sequence: TGTGCCAGCAGCCTCCGACGTACAGATACGCAGTATTTT. Encoded protein: CASSLRRTDTQYF. This chain joins TRBV7-3 and TRBJ2-3; no clear D. The CDR3 consists of 13 residues. The V gene's germline CDR1 is SGHTA and CDR2 FQGTGA. V lost 5 bases and J 3 bases, leaving 9 bases between the germline ends.

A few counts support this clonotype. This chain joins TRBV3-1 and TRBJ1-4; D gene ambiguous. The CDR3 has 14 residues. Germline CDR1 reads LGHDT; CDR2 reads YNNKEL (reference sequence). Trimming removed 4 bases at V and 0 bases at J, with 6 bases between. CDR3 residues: CASSRQTTNEKLFF. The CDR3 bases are TGTGCCAGCAGCCGACAAACAACTAATGAAAAACTGTTTTTT.

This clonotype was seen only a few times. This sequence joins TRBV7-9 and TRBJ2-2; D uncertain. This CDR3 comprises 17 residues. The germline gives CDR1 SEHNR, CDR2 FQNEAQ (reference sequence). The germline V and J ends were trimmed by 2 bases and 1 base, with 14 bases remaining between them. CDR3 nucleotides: TGTGCCAGCAGCTTACCCCCGGACGGTCTGAACACCGGGGAGCTGTTTTTT. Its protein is CASSLPPDGLNTGELFF.

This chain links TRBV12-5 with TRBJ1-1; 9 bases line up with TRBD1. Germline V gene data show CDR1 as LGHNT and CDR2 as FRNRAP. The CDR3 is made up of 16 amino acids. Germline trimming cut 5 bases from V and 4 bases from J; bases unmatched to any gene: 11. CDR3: CASGPGTGLLGTEAFF. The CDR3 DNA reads TGTGCTAGTGGTCCGGGGACAGGGCTTTTAGGCACTGAAGCTTTCTTT.

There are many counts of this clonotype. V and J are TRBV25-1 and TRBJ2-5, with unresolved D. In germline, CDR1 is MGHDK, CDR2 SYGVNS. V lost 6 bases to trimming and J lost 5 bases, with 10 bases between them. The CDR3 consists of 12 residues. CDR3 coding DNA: TGTGCCAGCAGCCATCAAAGGGAGACCCAGTACTTC. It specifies CASSHQRETQYF.

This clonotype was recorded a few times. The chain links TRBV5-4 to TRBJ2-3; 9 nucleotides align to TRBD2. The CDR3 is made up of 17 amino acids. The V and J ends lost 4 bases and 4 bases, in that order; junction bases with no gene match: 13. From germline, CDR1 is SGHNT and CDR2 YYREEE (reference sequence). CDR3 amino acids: CASSARVGSGSADTQYF. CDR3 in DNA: TGTGCCAGCAGCGCGAGGGTTGGTAGCGGGAGTGCAGATACGCAGTATTTT.

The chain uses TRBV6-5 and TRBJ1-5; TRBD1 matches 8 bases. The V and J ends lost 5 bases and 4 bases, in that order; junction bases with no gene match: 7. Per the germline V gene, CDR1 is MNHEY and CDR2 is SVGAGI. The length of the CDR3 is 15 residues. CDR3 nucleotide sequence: TGTGCCAGCAGTAACTACCGGGACAGGAATCAGCCCCAGCATTTT. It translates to CASSNYRDRNQPQHF.

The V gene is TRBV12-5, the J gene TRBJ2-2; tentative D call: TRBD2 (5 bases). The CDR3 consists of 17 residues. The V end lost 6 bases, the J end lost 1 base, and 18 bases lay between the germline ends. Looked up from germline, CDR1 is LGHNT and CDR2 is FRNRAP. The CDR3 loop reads CASGSGSSGRNTGELFF. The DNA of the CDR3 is TGTGCTAGTGGCTCCGGGTCGAGCGGTAGGAACACCGGGGAGCTGTTTTTT. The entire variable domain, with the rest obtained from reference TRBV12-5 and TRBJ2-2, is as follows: DARVTQTPRHKVTEMGQEVTMRCQPILGHNTVFWYRQTMMQGLELLAYFRNRAPLDDSGMPKDRFSAEMPDATLATLKIQPSEPRDSAVYFCASGSGSSGRNTGELFFGEGSRLTVL.

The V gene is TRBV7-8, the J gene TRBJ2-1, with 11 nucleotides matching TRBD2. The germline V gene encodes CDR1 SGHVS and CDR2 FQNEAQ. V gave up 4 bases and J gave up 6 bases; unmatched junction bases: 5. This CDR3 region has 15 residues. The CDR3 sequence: CASSSRLAGINEQFF. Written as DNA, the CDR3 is TGTGCCAGCAGCTCTCGACTAGCGGGAATCAATGAGCAGTTCTTC.

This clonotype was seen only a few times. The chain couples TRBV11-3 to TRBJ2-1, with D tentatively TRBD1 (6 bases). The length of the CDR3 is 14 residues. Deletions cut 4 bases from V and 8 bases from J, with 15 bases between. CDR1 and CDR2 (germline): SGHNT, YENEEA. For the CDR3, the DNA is TGTGCCAGCAGCTCTCGAGGGGGTAACGATGAGCAGTTCTTC. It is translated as CASSSRGGNDEQFF.

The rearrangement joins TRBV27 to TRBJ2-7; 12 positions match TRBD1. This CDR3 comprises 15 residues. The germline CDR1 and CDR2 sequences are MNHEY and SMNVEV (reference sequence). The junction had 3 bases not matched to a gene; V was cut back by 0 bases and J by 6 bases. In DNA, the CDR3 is TGTGCCAGCAGTTTATCTGGGACAGGGGGCCTCGAGCAGTACTTC. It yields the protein CASSLSGTGGLEQYF.

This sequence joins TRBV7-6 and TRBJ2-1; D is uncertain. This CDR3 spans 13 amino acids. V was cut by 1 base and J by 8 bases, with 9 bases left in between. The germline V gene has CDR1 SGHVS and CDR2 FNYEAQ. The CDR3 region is CASSLVMSDEQFF. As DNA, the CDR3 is TGTGCCAGCAGCTTAGTCATGAGCGATGAGCAGTTCTTC.

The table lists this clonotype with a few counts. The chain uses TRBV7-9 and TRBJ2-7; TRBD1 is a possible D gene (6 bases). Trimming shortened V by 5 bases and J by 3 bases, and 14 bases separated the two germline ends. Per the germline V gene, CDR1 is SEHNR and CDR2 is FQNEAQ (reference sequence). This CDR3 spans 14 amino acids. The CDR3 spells CASSPDSRFYEQYF. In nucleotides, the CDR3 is TGTGCCAGCAGCCCGGACAGCCGTTTCTACGAGCAGTACTTC. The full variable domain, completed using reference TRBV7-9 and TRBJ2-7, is DTGVSQNPRHKITKRGQNVTFRCDPISEHNRLYWYRQTLGQGPEFLTYFQNEAQLEKSRLLSDRFSAERPKGSFSTLEIQRTEQGDSAMYLCASSPDSRFYEQYFGPGTRLTVT.

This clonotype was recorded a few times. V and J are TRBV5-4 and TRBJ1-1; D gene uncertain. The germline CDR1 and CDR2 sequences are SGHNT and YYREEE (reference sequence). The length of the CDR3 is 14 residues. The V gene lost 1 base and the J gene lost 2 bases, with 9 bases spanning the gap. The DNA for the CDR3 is TGTGCCAGCAGCTTGACAGAATTCAACACTGAAGCTTTCTTT. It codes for CASSLTEFNTEAFF.

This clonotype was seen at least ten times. CDR3 sequence (DNA): TGTGCCACCAGAGGACAGGGGGGGAACACTGAAGCTTTCTTT. Translated: CATRGQGGNTEAFF. This chain uses TRBV24-1 with TRBJ1-1; TRBD1 agrees at 10 bases. The CDR3 consists of 14 residues. Germline lookup yields CDR1 KGHDR and CDR2 SFDVKD. Trimming at V came to 7 bases and at J to 1 base, leaving 2 bases not matched to a gene.

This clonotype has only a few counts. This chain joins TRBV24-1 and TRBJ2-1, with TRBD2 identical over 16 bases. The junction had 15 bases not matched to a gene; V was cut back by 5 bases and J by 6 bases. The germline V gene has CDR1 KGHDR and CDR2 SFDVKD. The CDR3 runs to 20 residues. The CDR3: CATSGMNPGLAGGPINEQFF. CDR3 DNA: TGTGCCACCAGTGGTATGAATCCGGGACTAGCGGGAGGGCCCATCAATGAGCAGTTCTTC.